The following is a T cell receptor (beta chain) sequence with its context. Antigen: not known. Naive CD8 cells lacked CD45RO, underwent positive selection for CCR7 and left out terminally differentiated effector memory CD45RA+ cells. These data come from a study of shared clonotypes between healthy human individuals. Study details: CD4 naive cells filled three plates per donor, CD4 memory three, CD8 naive two and CD8 memory one.

Whole-study results and caveats: The study sampled only blood, and tissue repertoires likely differ.

Deep-level settings were used for running the assay. Genomic DNA from each subset was divided evenly over several immunoSEQ plates. Sequencing was performed with immunoSEQ multiplex PCR; in TCRdb, only in-frame clones are kept and a portion is missing. The table includes about 2.1 million clones, approximately 94% detected once. Input material: naive CD8+ T cells from PBMCs. This receptor was obtained from a man aged 18 to 30 in good health. Some clones in this sample may be carry-over from other donors' samples.

In DNA, the CDR3 is TGTGCCAGCAGTTACTCGCGGGCCGGACTCGATGAGCAGTTCTTC. Its protein product is CASSYSRAGLDEQFF. This chain joins TRBV6-6 and TRBJ2-1; D perhaps matches TRBD2 (5 bases). Germline CDR1 is MNHNY and CDR2 is SVGAGI (reference sequence). The CDR3 consists of 15 residues. V lost 0 bases, J lost 8 bases, and 14 bases lay in between.